This T cell receptor beta chain appears in the sequencing data of a study of cytomegalovirus exposure and HLA in healthy donors. Study-level findings and limits: As was reported, the HLA-A and HLA-B alleles of most subjects were accurately predicted from TCR beta sequences. Associated with cytomegalovirus, according to the listing, were 170 or so TCR beta chains.

In the case of this clone: Its antigen remains unidentified.

Vbeta (60) and Jbeta (13) primers were used in the PCR. Sequencing used immunoSEQ multiplex PCR; TCRdb keeps in-frame clones, though not all of them. Of some 160,000 clones detected, roughly two thirds appear once; the ten largest clones hold under 7%. The source is a woman younger than 35 in good health and CMV-seropositive. Input material: PBMCs.

In DNA, the CDR3 is TGTGCCAGCAGCTTAGATCCCGGGACAGGGTACGAGCAGTACTTC. This sequence encodes CASSLDPGTGYEQYF. V gene TRBV11-2 combines with J gene TRBJ2-7; TRBD1 matches at 9 bases. The CDR3 has 15 amino acids. The ends lost 0 bases at V and 4 bases at J; junction bases unmatched: 4. The germline V gene encodes CDR1 SGHAT and CDR2 FQNNGV.